A selection of T cell receptor beta chains follows, all from one sample in a study of Ad26.COV2.S vaccination and SARS-CoV-2 variants. Clones were sequenced by immunoSEQ multiplex PCR, and TCRdb holds only the in-frame ones, with some missing. The sample consists of about 350,000 clones, about 88% of them appearing once. This specimen was peripheral blood, taken in a trial of Ad26.COV2.S vaccine versus placebo. Receptor source: a person between 18 and 60 years old who received the Ad26.COV2.S COVID-19 vaccine or a placebo. The CDR3 runs from the conserved cysteine through the conserved F or W. Fields, in order: J gene, D gene, V gene, clone size, CDR3 protein, CDR3 DNA. D genes are given only for firm matches. Clone size appears in some rows only: once, few, many, or a class for an expanded clone.

>TRBJ1-5|-|TRBV5-1|few
CASSLSGQSNQPQHF
TGCGCCAGCAGCTTGTCGGGACAAAGCAATCAGCCCCAGCATTTT
>TRBJ1-2|TRBD1|TRBV6-2/TRBV6-3|-
CASSSDRNGYTF
TGTGCCAGCAGTTCGGACAGGAATGGCTACACCTTC
>TRBJ1-4|TRBD1|TRBV14|-
CASSLVGTGELFF
TGTGCCAGCAGCCTAGTCGGGACAGGGGAACTGTTTTTT
>TRBJ2-5|-|TRBV7-3|-
CASSLTLDHTRETQYF
TGTGCCAGCAGCTTGACGCTGGATCACACTCGGGAGACCCAGTACTTC
>TRBJ1-3|-|TRBV5-1|-
CASSPRQDSGNTIYF
TGCGCCAGCAGCCCCCGACAGGACTCTGGAAACACCATATATTTT
>TRBJ1-2|TRBD1|TRBV4-2|-
CASSLSGTGAGYTF
TGTGCCAGCAGCCTCTCCGGGACAGGGGCTGGCTACACCTTC
>TRBJ2-7|-|TRBV25-1|-
CASRMGASYEQYF
TGTGCCAGCAGGATGGGGGCCTCCTACGAGCAGTACTTC
>TRBJ1-2|-|TRBV5-1|-
CASSLRLGYGYTF
TGCGCCAGCAGCTTGAGGCTTGGCTATGGCTACACCTTC
>TRBJ2-1|TRBD2|TRBV7-9|-
CASSSGLAGSSSYNEQFF
TGTGCCAGCAGCTCCGGACTAGCGGGATCTAGCTCCTACAATGAGCAGTTCTTC
>TRBJ2-3|TRBD2|TRBV27|-
CASSPLAGEGTDTQYF
TGTGCCAGCAGTCCCCTTGCGGGAGAAGGGACAGATACGCAGTATTTT
>TRBJ1-1|-|TRBV18|-
CASSRNREGNTEAFF
TGTGCCAGCTCACGGAACAGGGAGGGGAACACTGAAGCTTTCTTT
>TRBJ1-5|-|TRBV7-2|-
CASSLDNHRVNQPQHF
TGTGCCAGCAGCTTAGATAACCACAGGGTGAATCAGCCCCAGCATTTT
>TRBJ2-7|-|TRBV10-3|-
CAISPWGSEQYF
TGTGCCATCAGTCCGTGGGGCTCCGAGCAGTACTTC
>TRBJ2-7|-|TRBV30|-
CAWSGGGYYEQYF
TGTGCCTGGAGTGGAGGCGGGTACTACGAGCAGTACTTC
>TRBJ2-5|-|TRBV5-1|-
CASSSLVSPGHANQETQYF
TGCGCCAGCAGCTCCTTAGTTTCACCGGGACATGCCAACCAAGAGACCCAGTACTTC
>TRBJ2-7|-|TRBV12-5|-
CASGLDLTYEQYF
TGTGCTAGTGGTTTGGACTTAACCTACGAGCAGTACTTC
>TRBJ2-1|TRBD2|TRBV6-4|-
CASSQYSGGTGMNEQFF
TGTGCCAGCAGTCAATACAGCGGGGGGACCGGAATGAATGAGCAGTTCTTC
>TRBJ1-1|-|TRBV18|-
CASLRDGGTEAFF
TGTGCCAGCCTGAGGGACGGGGGCACTGAAGCTTTCTTT
>TRBJ1-4|-|TRBV3-1/TRBV3-2|-
CASSLTLRDEGEKLFF
TGTGCCAGCAGCCTGACTCTCCGGGACGAAGGGGAAAAACTGTTTTTT
>TRBJ1-1|-|TRBV3-1/TRBV3-2|once
CASSQLENTEAFF
TGTGCCAGCAGCCAGCTTGAGAACACTGAAGCTTTCTTT
>TRBJ2-6|-|TRBV29-1|-
CSVTSGANVLTF
TGCAGCGTCACATCTGGGGCCAACGTCCTGACTTTC
>TRBJ1-5|-|TRBV4-2|-
CASSQEQESNQPQHF
TGTGCCAGCAGCCAAGAACAAGAGTCCAATCAGCCCCAGCATTTT
>TRBJ2-4|-|TRBV18|-
CASSPSSGYAKNIQYF
TGTGCCAGCTCACCTTCTTCGGGCTATGCCAAAAACATTCAGTACTTC
>TRBJ2-7|TRBD2|TRBV9|-
CASSPTLAGGSYEQYF
TGTGCCAGCAGCCCAACACTAGCGGGGGGCTCCTACGAGCAGTACTTC
>TRBJ2-7|TRBD1|TRBV28|-
CASSLGDSRSYEQYF
TGTGCCAGCAGTTTGGGGGACAGTCGATCCTACGAGCAGTACTTC
>TRBJ1-5|-|TRBV30|few
CAWNRGAQQPQHF
TGTGCCTGGAATAGGGGTGCGCAGCAGCCCCAGCATTTT
>TRBJ1-1|-|TRBV11-2|-
CASSLGQNTEAFF
TGTGCCAGCAGCTTAGGACAGAACACTGAAGCTTTCTTT
>TRBJ2-5|TRBD2|TRBV9|-
CASSVAGLRPLGETQYF
TGTGCCAGCAGCGTAGCGGGACTACGCCCCCTGGGGGAGACCCAGTACTTC
>TRBJ2-2|TRBD2|TRBV4-2|few
CASSQLAGDTGELFF
TGTGCCAGCAGCCAACTAGCGGGAGACACCGGGGAGCTGTTTTTT
>TRBJ2-3|TRBD1|TRBV6-5|-
CASSRRDRGTDTQYF
TGTGCCAGCAGTCGCCGGGACAGGGGCACAGATACGCAGTATTTT
>TRBJ2-7|TRBD2|TRBV6-5|-
CASNQAGGYEQYF
TGTGCCAGCAACCAAGCGGGAGGCTACGAGCAGTACTTC
>TRBJ1-3|-|TRBV7-9|-
CSGGTPGNTIYF
TGCTCGGGGGGGACGCCTGGAAACACCATATATTTT
>TRBJ1-5|-|TRBV12-3/TRBV12-4|-
CASSDRDNQPQHF
TGTGCCAGCAGCGACCGGGACAATCAGCCCCAGCATTTT
>TRBJ2-3|-|TRBV27|-
CASSQDLRPAATDTQYF
TGTGCCAGCAGTCAAGATTTGAGGCCCGCCGCGACAGATACGCAGTATTTT
>TRBJ1-5|-|TRBV7-9|-
CASSPAAGGSQPQHF
TGTGCCAGCAGCCCGGCGGCGGGCGGAAGTCAGCCCCAGCATTTT
>TRBJ2-3|-|TRBV28|-
CASSLSPTDTQYF
TGTGCCAGCAGTTTATCCCCCACAGATACGCAGTATTTT
>TRBJ1-2|-|TRBV9|-
CASSAHPRAQAYGYTF
TGTGCCAGCAGCGCCCATCCGCGGGCCCAGGCCTATGGCTACACCTTC
>TRBJ1-1|-|TRBV6-6|-
CASSFTTGSGEAFF
TGTGCCAGCAGTTTCACCACAGGGTCGGGTGAAGCTTTCTTT
>TRBJ2-7|TRBD2|TRBV6-2/TRBV6-3|-
CASSYSSGIAYEQYF
TGTGCCAGCAGTTACTCGAGCGGGATCGCCTACGAGCAGTACTTC
>TRBJ2-1|-|TRBV6-2/TRBV6-3|-
CASSYPKETHTGTYNEQFF
TGTGCCAGCAGTTATCCCAAAGAAACACACACAGGGACCTACAATGAGCAGTTCTTC
>TRBJ2-1|-|TRBV11-1|-
CASSRLNNEQFF
TGTGCCAGCAGCCGCCTGAACAATGAGCAGTTCTTC
>TRBJ1-5|TRBD1|TRBV27|-
CASSFRRGPNLSNQPQHF
TGTGCCAGCAGTTTTAGAAGGGGGCCGAATCTCAGCAATCAGCCCCAGCATTTT
>TRBJ2-3|-|TRBV9|few
CASSVLREGTDTQYF
TGTGCCAGCAGCGTGTTGCGGGAAGGCACAGATACGCAGTATTTT
>TRBJ2-7|-|TRBV10-3|-
CAISDQVGSSYEQYF
TGTGCCATCAGTGATCAAGTAGGCTCCTCCTACGAGCAGTACTTC
>TRBJ2-3|TRBD2|TRBV7-3|-
CASGGREHGVTDTQYF
TGTGCCAGCGGGGGGAGGGAGCATGGTGTAACAGATACGCAGTATTTT
>TRBJ2-7|TRBD1|TRBV6-6|few
CASSYGTAEQYF
TGTGCCAGCAGCTACGGGACAGCCGAGCAGTACTTC
>TRBJ2-1|-|TRBV5-4|-
CASSLEGAFYNEQFF
TGTGCCAGCAGCTTGGAAGGGGCGTTTTACAATGAGCAGTTCTTC
>TRBJ2-1|TRBD1|TRBV5-1|-
CASSLAPRWSSAGQGSWDYNEQFF
TGCGCCAGCAGCTTGGCCCCCCGGTGGTCGTCGGCGGGACAGGGCTCCTGGGATTACAATGAGCAGTTCTTC
>TRBJ2-7|-|TRBV30|-
CAWSVQADEQYF
TGTGCCTGGAGTGTACAGGCGGACGAGCAGTACTTC